This TCR beta chain was identified in a study of blood T cell repertoires in COVID-19. Study-wide background: Acute-phase and convalescent COVID-19 samples originated in the United States, Italy and Spain.

This CDR3 is built from 15 residues. Trimming removed 1 base at V and 9 bases at J, with 13 bases between. Germline assignment: CDR1 LGHDT and CDR2 YNNKEL (reference sequence). Sequencing used immunoSEQ multiplex PCR; TCRdb keeps in-frame clones, though not all of them. This table has about 70,000 clones, around 87% appearing once. Sequenced: peripheral blood. V usage is TRBV3-1 (or the pseudogene TRBV3-2) and J usage is TRBJ1-6, with D possibly being TRBD1 (5 bases). The receptor was derived from a human donor in a cohort sampled during active COVID-19. This chain's CDR3 is CASSQVGQGGSPLHF. The CDR3 region has the DNA TGTGCCAGCAGCCAAGTTGGGCAGGGTGGTTCACCCCTCCACTTT.